The 4 T cell receptor beta chains presented below share a single source sample, sequenced in a study of CD8+CD57+ T cells in acquired aplastic anemia. Researchers used genomic DNA as the template to profile TCR beta VDJ and CDR3. Each CDR3 protein is one row after TCRdb ran MiXCR on the reads. Of about 190,000 distinct CDR3 sequences listed, 50% to 55% are singletons. Sequencing used sorted CD4+, CD8+, or CD8+CD57+ T cells (not recorded which) from PBMCs. The receptor source for this set is a human donor in good health, serving as a control.

The chain couples TRBV2 to TRBJ2-7, with 10 bases identical to TRBD2. This CDR3 is 15 amino acids long. With V trimmed by 5 bases and J by 6 bases, 10 bases remained unmatched. Germline CDR1 is SNHLY and CDR2 is FYNNEI. The CDR3 protein is CASSKQRGGETEQYF. The CDR3 DNA follows: TGTGCCAGCAGTAAGCAGCGGGGGGGCGAGACCGAGCAGTACTTC.

This clonotype was picked up many times. The gene calls are TRBV6-5 and TRBJ1-1; no firm D call. Germline CDR1 is MNHEY and CDR2 is SVGAGI. The CDR3 is 15 residues long. Trimming cost V 2 bases and J 2 bases, with 12 bases left between them. The CDR3 coding sequence is TGTGCCAGCAGTTACAGGTCGACATTTAACACTGAAGCTTTCTTT. This sequence encodes CASSYRSTFNTEAFF.

The chain couples TRBV7-2 to TRBJ1-4; tentative D call: TRBD1 (5 bases). V lost 1 base and J 7 bases, leaving 16 bases between the germline ends. Germline values: CDR1 SGHTA, CDR2 FQGNSA. The CDR3 has 16 residues. As DNA, the CDR3 is TGTGCCAGCAGCTTAGATCCTGGGGCAGGAGGTGAAAAACTGTTTTTT. Translated, it gives CASSLDPGAGGEKLFF.

The chain combines TRBV19 with TRBJ2-7, with 11 bases fitting TRBD2. Trimming cost V 6 bases and J 1 base; bases outside gene matches: 5. Looked up from germline, CDR1 is LNHDA and CDR2 is SQIVND (reference sequence). This CDR3 has 15 residues. CDR3 residues: CASSSSGRASYEQYF. CDR3 nucleotide sequence: TGTGCCAGTAGCAGTAGCGGGAGGGCTTCCTACGAGCAGTACTTC.